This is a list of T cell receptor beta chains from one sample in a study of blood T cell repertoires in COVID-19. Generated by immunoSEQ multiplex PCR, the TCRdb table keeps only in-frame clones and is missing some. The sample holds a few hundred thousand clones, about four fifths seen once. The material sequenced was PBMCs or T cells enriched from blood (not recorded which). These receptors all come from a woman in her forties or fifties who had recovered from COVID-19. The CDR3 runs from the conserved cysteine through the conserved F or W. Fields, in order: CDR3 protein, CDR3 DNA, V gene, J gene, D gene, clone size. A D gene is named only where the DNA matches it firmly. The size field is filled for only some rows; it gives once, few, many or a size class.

CASSQDRFGPRSNSPLHF,TGTGCCAGCAGCCAAGATCGGTTTGGCCCTCGGAGTAATTCACCCCTCCACTTT,TRBV3-1/TRBV3-2,TRBJ1-6,NA,NA
CASSHDRDFYEQYF,TGTGCCAGCAGCCATGACAGGGACTTCTACGAGCAGTACTTC,TRBV5-6,TRBJ2-7,NA,NA
CASSEQGSVGTQYF,TGTGCCAGCAGTGAACAGGGTTCGGTGGGGACCCAGTACTTC,TRBV6-1,TRBJ2-5,NA,NA
CASSLGGWTGGNEQFF,TGTGCCAGTAGTCTGGGAGGGTGGACAGGGGGCAATGAGCAGTTCTTC,TRBV19,TRBJ2-1,TRBD1,NA
CASSQILAGGPGELFF,TGTGCCAGCAGCCAAATCTTAGCGGGGGGGCCCGGGGAGCTGTTTTTT,TRBV7-6,TRBJ2-2,TRBD2,NA
CATEDSIKNIQYF,TGTGCCACTGAGGACAGTATCAAAAACATTCAGTACTTC,TRBV2,TRBJ2-4,NA,NA
CASSPLGTGMNTEAFF,TGTGCCAGCTCACCACTTGGGACAGGAATGAACACTGAAGCTTTCTTT,TRBV18,TRBJ1-1,TRBD1,once
CASSPAGRQNTEAFF,TGTGCCAGCTCACCCGCCGGGAGACAGAACACTGAAGCTTTCTTT,TRBV18,TRBJ1-1,NA,NA
CASSPRTGWTSGANVLTF,TGTGCCAGCAGTCCTAGGACAGGGTGGACCTCTGGGGCCAACGTCCTGACTTTC,TRBV6-6,TRBJ2-6,TRBD1,few
CATSRAEGVVTEAFF,TGTGCCACCAGCAGAGCGGAGGGAGTTGTCACTGAAGCTTTCTTT,TRBV15,TRBJ1-1,NA,NA
CASSLLQGHTDTQYF,TGTGCTAGCAGCTTACTACAGGGACACACAGATACGCAGTATTTT,TRBV7-7,TRBJ2-3,NA,NA
CASSLLGGPSYNEQFF,TGCGCCAGCAGCTTGCTCGGGGGGCCCTCCTACAATGAGCAGTTCTTC,TRBV5-1,TRBJ2-1,NA,NA
CASSWTTSGSSNEQFF,TGTGCCAGCAGCTGGACTACTAGCGGGAGTTCTAATGAGCAGTTCTTC,TRBV5-8,TRBJ2-1,TRBD2,NA
CASSFPGQGRINTIYF,TGTGCCAGCAGTTTTCCGGGACAGGGTCGCATAAACACCATATATTTT,TRBV6-6,TRBJ1-3,TRBD1,NA
CASNPRSVGLTEAFF,TGTGCCAGCAACCCGAGATCGGTGGGCTTAACTGAAGCTTTCTTT,TRBV6-5,TRBJ1-1,NA,NA
CASSYGAETQYF,TGTGCCAGCAGCTATGGGGCCGAGACCCAGTACTTC,TRBV5-4,TRBJ2-5,NA,NA
CASSFGLYYEQYF,TGTGCCAGCAGCTTCGGGTTGTACTACGAGCAGTACTTC,TRBV7-2,TRBJ2-7,NA,NA